The T cell receptor (beta chain) under discussion was sequenced for a study of blood T cell repertoires in COVID-19 (TCRdb year 2020). Notes on the research overall: Samples covering the acute and convalescent phases of COVID-19 were provided by collaborators in the United States, Italy and Spain. The prospective study material was composed of cDNA or gDNA derived from T cells, B-cell-depleted T cells, or PBMCs. Deeply sampled blood TCRbeta repertoires from subjects exposed to, actively infected with, or recovered from COVID-19 were included in the dataset. A freely available public database, intended as a resource for researchers studying the immune response to SARS-CoV-2, is where the repertoires were released. The samples were drawn from two sources: the first 160 participants of the ongoing ImmuneRACE study, and 1,200 or so subjects contributed by 6 global collaborators. Sample metadata almost always included a de-identified subject ID, COVID-19 status, age in years and sex. Where available, HLA class I and class II types were taken from metadata supplied by the sample provider and were not determined by assay-based typing.

Of note for this clone: Its antigen is currently not known. No qualities accompany the bases; no much larger clone lies one base away.

TCRbeta CDR3 regions were amplified from genomic DNA using the immunoSEQ Assay, a bias-controlled multiplex PCR. The original methods were these. The number of nucleated cells in each sample was estimated from the amplification of reference gene primers within the assay. To quantify the absolute abundance of each unique TCRbeta CDR3 rearrangement, sequence reads were collapsed and filtered. For each sample, productive Simpson clonality was calculated as the square root of Simpson's diversity index over productive rearrangements. TCRdb stores this immuneACCESS table with in-frame sequences only. Part of the clones is absent; in the studies checked, under half of the shortfall reflects unresolved V genes, and no reason is known for the rest. The DNA gave D and trimming, while V, J and clone size come from that table. The sample data list over 90,000 clones, and about nine tenths of these were observed just once. The ten largest account for about 3.7% of the sample.

Collaborating institutions collected whole blood in K2EDTA tubes following their own protocols. Collaborator samples were shipped for TCRbeta analysis as frozen whole blood, isolated PBMCs, or DNA extracted from either sample type. Findings and caveats that apply to the study as a whole: How much clinical and demographic metadata was included differed by source and by participant, and the metadata was provided uncurated.

V is pared back by 7 bases and J by 0 bases, with 13 bases lying between the germline termini. CDR1 and CDR2 are read off the germline V gene (reference sequence) as GTSNPN and SVGIG. Measured from the cysteine to the phenylalanine, the CDR3 is 13 residues long. The DNA shown is the 39-base CDR3, in frame from base 1. This sequence uses TRBV30 and TRBJ2-7, and the D gene may be TRBD2, 6 bases matching. The sequence derives from a woman in her 70s with acute or convalescent COVID-19. Sequenced: peripheral blood. The bases read TGTGCCTCCAAGACTAGTAGCTCCTACGAGCAGTACTTC. Its protein product is CASKTSSSYEQYF.